One sample yielded the 24 T cell receptor beta chains listed below, sequenced in a study of cytotoxic CD8 clonotypes in ibrutinib-treated CLL. Assay: immunoSEQ multiplex PCR; the TCRdb copy retains only in-frame clones and omits some. The table shows about 140,000 clones, with around 93% occurring only once. Material: PBMCs, obtained after 12 months of ibrutinib treatment. The receptor set was obtained from a human donor with chronic lymphocytic leukemia.

The V gene is TRBV5-1, the J gene TRBJ2-7, with TRBD2 matching over 10 bases. V lost 2 bases and J lost 4; bases outside the gene matches: 6. The CDR3 extends over 15 amino acids. Germline V gene data show CDR1 as SGHRS and CDR2 as YFSETQ. The CDR3, as DNA: TGCGCCAGCAGCTTTACTAGCGGGGAAATGTACGAGCAGTACTTC. Translation: CASSFTSGEMYEQYF.

The genes are TRBV25-1 and TRBJ1-5; tentative D call: TRBD1 (5 bases). V was cut by 6 bases and J by 5 bases, with 11 bases left in between. Germline V gene sequence: CDR1 MGHDK, CDR2 SYGVNS. The CDR3 consists of 13 residues. CDR3 coding DNA: TGTGCCAGCAGCTACGGGACGGATCAGCCCCAGCATTTT. Its translation is CASSYGTDQPQHF.

The chain is built from TRBV7-2 and TRBJ1-1; maybe TRBD1 (5 bases). Germline lookup yields CDR1 SGHTA and CDR2 FQGNSA. There are 15 residues in the CDR3. Trimming took off 6 bases at V and 3 bases at J, with 17 bases between the two ends. The CDR3 DNA sequence: TGTGCCAGCAGTTCCGGGGGGTTGGGGGACACTGAAGCTTTCTTT. This sequence encodes CASSSGGLGDTEAFF. The full variable domain, with the rest looked up from reference TRBV7-2 and TRBJ1-1, is GAGVSQSPSNKVTEKGKDVELRCDPISGHTALYWYRQSLGQGLEFLIYFQGNSAPDKSGLPSDRFSAERTGGSVSTLTIQRTQQEDSAVYLCASSSGGLGDTEAFFGQGTRLTVV.

V is TRBV9 and J is TRBJ1-1; D uncertain. Trimming took off 0 bases at V and 1 base at J, with 7 bases between the two ends. The CDR3 has 14 amino acids. CDR1 and CDR2 (germline): SGDLS, YYNGEE. The chain's CDR3 is CASSVAIWNTEAFF. For the CDR3, the DNA is TGTGCCAGCAGCGTAGCGATATGGAACACTGAAGCTTTCTTT.

The genes are TRBV5-1 and TRBJ2-3; 9 bases are shared with TRBD1. Trimming cost V 6 bases and J 3 bases; bases outside gene matches: 11. CDR1 is SGHRS, CDR2 YFSETQ, per germline. The length of the CDR3 is 16 residues. The CDR3 protein is CASNKAGTGPTDTQYF. As DNA, the CDR3 is TGCGCCAGCAATAAAGCCGGGACAGGGCCAACAGATACGCAGTATTTT. The variable domain in full, completed from reference TRBV5-1 and TRBJ2-3, reads KAGVTQTPRYLIKTRGQQVTLSCSPISGHRSVSWYQQTPGQGLQFLFEYFSETQRNKGNFPGRFSGRQFSNSRSEMNVSTLELGDSALYLCASNKAGTGPTDTQYFGPGTRLTVL.

The chain couples TRBV11-2 to TRBJ2-1; the D is unclear. V lost 1 base to trimming and J lost 5 bases, with 12 bases between them. The CDR3 contains 15 residues. The germline gives CDR1 SGHAT, CDR2 FQNNGV. Written as DNA, the CDR3 is TGTGCCAGCAGCTTAGCGCTTGGGCAGAACAATGAGCAGTTCTTC. Its translation: CASSLALGQNNEQFF.

The chain is built from TRBV28 and TRBJ2-1; D remains unclear. Trimming took 7 bases from V and 6 from J, leaving 13 bases between them. Germline values: CDR1 MDHEN, CDR2 SYDVKM. The CDR3 contains 13 residues. CDR3 DNA sequence: TGTGCCAGCACCTCACTATGGGGCAATGAGCAGTTCTTC. Its protein product is CASTSLWGNEQFF.

The rearrangement links TRBV18 to TRBJ2-1; the match to TRBD1 covers 8 bases. Germline assignment: CDR1 KGHSH and CDR2 LQKENI. CDR3 length equals 15 residues. V lost 6 bases and J lost 2; bases outside the gene matches: 6. Here the CDR3 DNA reads TGTGCCAGCTCCCCCGGGACAGGCCCCTACAATGAGCAGTTCTTC. It specifies CASSPGTGPYNEQFF.

V usage is TRBV7-3 and J usage is TRBJ2-7; TRBD2 agrees at 11 bases. With 0 bases clipped from V and 3 bases from J, the junction kept 1 base outside the gene matches. CDR3 length equals 15 residues. Germline V gene data show CDR1 as SGHTA and CDR2 as FQGTGA. In DNA, the CDR3 is TGTGCCAGCAGCTTAACGGGACTAGCGGACTACGAGCAGTACTTC. Encoded protein: CASSLTGLADYEQYF.

V gene TRBV18 combines with J gene TRBJ2-5; 14 bases are shared with TRBD2. V was clipped by 5 bases and J by 1 base; unmatched bases: 6. In germline, CDR1 is KGHSH, CDR2 LQKENI. This CDR3 region has 17 residues. For the CDR3, the DNA is TGTGCCAGCTCAGTAGGACTAGCGGGAGGACTCCAAGAGACCCAGTACTTC. Its protein is CASSVGLAGGLQETQYF. The full variable domain, in which reference TRBV18 and TRBJ2-5 provide the parts outside the CDR3, is NAGVMQNPRHLVRRRGQEARLRCSPMKGHSHVYWYRQLPEEGLKFMVYLQKENIIDESGMPKERFSAEFPKEGPSILRIQQVVRGDSAAYFCASSVGLAGGLQETQYFGPGTRLLVL.

J is TRBJ1-2 and V is TRBV10-3, with D unresolved. Germline loops: CDR1 ENHRY, CDR2 SYGVKD. The CDR3 totals 13 residues. The ends were cut back, 8 bases at V and 0 bases at J, with 10 bases in the middle. The CDR3: CAIWTVANYGYTF. As DNA, the CDR3 is TGTGCCATCTGGACGGTAGCTAACTATGGCTACACCTTC.

This clone is a singleton in its sample. The rearrangement joins TRBV6-4 to TRBJ2-6; D uncertain. Germline V gene sequence: CDR1 MRHNA, CDR2 SNTAGT. V lost 4 bases and J 3 bases, leaving 7 bases between the germline ends. CDR3 length: 14 residues. The CDR3: CASSVTSGANVLTF. For the CDR3, the DNA is TGTGCCAGCAGTGTAACAAGTGGGGCCAACGTCCTGACTTTC.

The chain recombines TRBV18 with TRBJ1-3, with D possibly being TRBD1 (6 bases). CDR1 KGHSH and CDR2 LQKENI come from the germline V gene. This CDR3 has 18 residues. Trimming took 6 bases from V and 0 from J, leaving 21 bases between them. The CDR3 region is CASSQQQDSTFSGNTIYF. The CDR3 DNA reads as TGTGCCAGCTCTCAACAACAGGACAGCACGTTCTCTGGAAACACCATATATTTT.

The chain recombines TRBV27 with TRBJ2-1; 9 bases are a match to TRBD2. The J segment lost 8 bases and the V segment lost 5 bases, leaving 16 bases of the junction unmatched. Per germline, CDR1 MNHEY and CDR2 SMNVEV (reference sequence). The CDR3 is 17 amino acids. CDR3: CASSQTGAGGSLHEQFF. CDR3 nucleotides: TGTGCCAGCAGTCAAACGGGGGCGGGAGGGTCTCTTCATGAGCAGTTCTTC.

The rearrangement uses TRBV9 and TRBJ1-4; 9 bases fit TRBD1. V lost 2 bases to trimming and J lost 7 bases; unmatched junction nucleotides: 3. Germline CDR1 and CDR2: SGDLS and YYNGEE. The length of the CDR3 is 14 residues. CDR3 in amino acids: CASSVGQGAEKLFF. The CDR3 DNA reads as TGTGCCAGCAGCGTGGGACAGGGAGCTGAAAAACTGTTTTTT.

The chain joins TRBV10-3 to TRBJ2-1; tentatively, D is TRBD2 (7 bases). CDR3 length: 15 residues. Trimming stripped 6 bases from V and 2 bases from J, with 14 bases between. From germline, CDR1 is ENHRY and CDR2 SYGVKD. CDR3 loop: CAIRMGGLAYNEQFF. CDR3 nucleotides: TGTGCCATCAGAATGGGGGGGCTTGCCTACAATGAGCAGTTCTTC.

V and J are TRBV13 and TRBJ2-1; 7 bases line up with TRBD2. Germline assignment: CDR1 PRHDT and CDR2 FYEKMQ (reference sequence). V lost 10 bases to trimming and J lost 8 bases; unmatched junction nucleotides: 14. The CDR3 is 14 amino acids. This chain's CDR3 is CANPPSGRGDEQFF. The CDR3 DNA sequence: TGTGCCAACCCACCTAGCGGACGAGGGGATGAGCAGTTCTTC.

The chain has TRBV4-1 and TRBJ1-5; D uncertain. Germline V gene data show CDR1 as MGHRA and CDR2 as YSYEKL. Trimming stripped 0 bases from V and 7 bases from J, with 13 bases between. This CDR3 contains 15 residues. CDR3 nucleotide sequence: TGCGCCAGCAGCCAAGAGGGCGGTTATACGCAGCCCCAGCATTTT. Its protein is CASSQEGGYTQPQHF.

This chain connects TRBV29-1 to TRBJ2-5; D unclear. The CDR3 is 12 residues long. V lost 7 bases and J lost 5, with 14 bases in between. The germline gives CDR1 SQVTM, CDR2 ANQGSEA. This CDR3 is CSGDEGLETQYF. The CDR3 DNA sequence: TGCAGCGGGGATGAAGGGCTGGAGACCCAGTACTTC.

This chain connects TRBV6-1 to TRBJ2-3; no firm D call. This CDR3 has 15 residues. Germline assignment: CDR1 MNHNS and CDR2 SASEGT. V was shortened by 5 bases and J by 2 bases, with 14 bases between the two germline ends. The CDR3 DNA reads TGTGCCAGCAGTAGGTCCAGACACTACACAGATACGCAGTATTTT. Its translation is CASSRSRHYTDTQYF.

The chain combines TRBV19 with TRBJ2-2, with no clear D. The V end lost 0 bases, the J end lost 0 bases, and 11 bases lay between the germline ends. This CDR3 region has 17 residues. Germline V gene lookup returns CDR1 LNHDA and CDR2 SQIVND (reference sequence). The CDR3 nucleotides are TGTGCCAGTAGTATAGAGGCCGGTACCGCGAACACCGGGGAGCTGTTTTTT. Its protein product is CASSIEAGTANTGELFF.

V and J are TRBV5-1 and TRBJ1-5; no clear D. The ends were cut back, 4 bases at V and 7 bases at J, with 15 bases in the middle. The CDR3 runs 14 residues. CDR1 and CDR2 from the germline V gene are SGHRS and YFSETQ. CDR3 bases: TGCGCCAGCAGCGCAGACCCACTTTCCCAGCCCCAGCATTTT. Its protein product is CASSADPLSQPQHF. The variable domain in full, completed from reference TRBV5-1 and TRBJ1-5, reads KAGVTQTPRYLIKTRGQQVTLSCSPISGHRSVSWYQQTPGQGLQFLFEYFSETQRNKGNFPGRFSGRQFSNSRSEMNVSTLELGDSALYLCASSADPLSQPQHFGDGTRLSIL.

This rearrangement joins TRBV15 to TRBJ2-2; TRBD1 matches 7 bases. Looked up from germline, CDR1 is LNHNV and CDR2 is YYDKDF (reference sequence). Unmatched junction bases numbered 4, after V lost 6 bases and J lost 0 bases. The CDR3 runs 15 residues. CDR3 DNA: TGTGCCACCAGATTGGGACAGCCGAACACCGGGGAGCTGTTTTTT. Protein sequence: CATRLGQPNTGELFF. Drawing the rest from reference TRBV15 and TRBJ2-2, the complete variable domain is DAMVIQNPRYQVTQFGKPVTLSCSQTLNHNVMYWYQQKSSQAPKLLFHYYDKDFNNEADTPDNFQSRRPNTSFCFLDIRSPGLGDTAMYLCATRLGQPNTGELFFGEGSRLTVL.

The V and J genes are TRBV9 and TRBJ2-5; 8 bases are shared with TRBD2. The germline V gene encodes CDR1 SGDLS and CDR2 YYNGEE. CDR3 size: 15 residues. The J segment lost 9 bases and the V segment lost 4 bases, leaving 14 bases of the junction unmatched. The CDR3 region has the DNA TGTGCCAGCAGCCCGAAGCGGGAGACCCCCCCAGCCCAGTACTTC. Protein: CASSPKRETPPAQYF.